The clone carrying this TCR beta chain was seen repeatedly, ten times or more. Its cognate antigen is unknown. An equimolar mix of two oligonucleotides served as the beta constant-region primer for TRBC1 and TRBC2. TCRdb recomputed calls from the UMI-ligation and nested PCR reads with MiXCR, one row per CDR3 protein. The sample records about 90,000 distinct CDR3 sequences, 7% being singletons. The germline V and J ends were trimmed by 4 bases and 4 bases, with 12 bases remaining between them. The germline gives CDR1 MNHNY, CDR2 SVGAGI (reference sequence). This CDR3 has 14 residues. This entry belongs to a study of naive and memory T cell subsets. Study conclusions and caveats: In CD4 and CD8 cells, diversity dropped from naive through EMRA.

Separate alpha and beta amplification began at the second PCR step. CMV status came from CD4+ T cell IFNgamma after overnight CMV lysate stimulation of fresh PBMCs. The material sequenced was central memory CD4+ T cells from blood. This TCR was recovered from a human donor in good health. The chain couples TRBV6-6 to TRBJ2-3; a weak D match, TRBD1 (6 bases). The CDR3 loop reads CASSSLRGADTQYF. The CDR3 DNA follows: TGTGCCAGCAGTTCACTCAGGGGTGCAGATACGCAGTATTTT.